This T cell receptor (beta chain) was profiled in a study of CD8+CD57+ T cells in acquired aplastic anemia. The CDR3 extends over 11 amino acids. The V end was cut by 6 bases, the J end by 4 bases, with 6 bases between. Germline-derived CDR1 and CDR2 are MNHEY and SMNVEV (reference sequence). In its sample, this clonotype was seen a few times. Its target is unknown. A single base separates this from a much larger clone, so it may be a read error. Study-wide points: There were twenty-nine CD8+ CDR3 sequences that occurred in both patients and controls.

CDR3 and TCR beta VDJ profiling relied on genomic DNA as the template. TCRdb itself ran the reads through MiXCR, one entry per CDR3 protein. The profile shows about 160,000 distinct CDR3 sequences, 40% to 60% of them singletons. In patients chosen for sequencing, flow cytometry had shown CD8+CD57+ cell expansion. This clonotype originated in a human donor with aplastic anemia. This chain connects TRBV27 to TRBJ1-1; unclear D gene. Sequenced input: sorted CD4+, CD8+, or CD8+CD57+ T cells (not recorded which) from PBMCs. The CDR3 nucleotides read TGTGCCAGCAGGACAAGCACTGAAGCTTTCTTT. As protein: CASRTSTEAFF.